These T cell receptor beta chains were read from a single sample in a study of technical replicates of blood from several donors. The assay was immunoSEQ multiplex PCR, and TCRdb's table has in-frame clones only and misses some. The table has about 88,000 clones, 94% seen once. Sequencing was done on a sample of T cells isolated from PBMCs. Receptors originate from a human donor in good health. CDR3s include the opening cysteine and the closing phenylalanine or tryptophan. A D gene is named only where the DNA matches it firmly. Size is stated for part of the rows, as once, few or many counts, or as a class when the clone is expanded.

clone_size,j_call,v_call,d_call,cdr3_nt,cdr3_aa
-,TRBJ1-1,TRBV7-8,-,TGTGCCAGCAGTGCGCAGGTACACATGAACACTGAAGCTTTCTTT,CASSAQVHMNTEAFF
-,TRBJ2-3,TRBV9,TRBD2,TGTGCCAGCAGCGCTCAAGCGGGGGAGCTTACAGATACGCAGTATTTT,CASSAQAGELTDTQYF
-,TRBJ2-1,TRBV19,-,TGTGCCAGTACCGACAGATACAATGAGCAGTTCTTC,CASTDRYNEQFF
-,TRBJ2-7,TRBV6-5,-,TGTGCCAGCAGCCCTGGTTTCCGGGGGATATACGAGCAGTACTTC,CASSPGFRGIYEQYF
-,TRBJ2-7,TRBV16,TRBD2,TGTGCCAGCAGCCAATCGGGACTAGCCTACGAGCAGTACTTC,CASSQSGLAYEQYF
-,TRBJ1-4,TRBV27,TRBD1,TGTGCCAGCAGCCGACAGGGGGCTTCGCCTAATGAAAAACTGTTTTTT,CASSRQGASPNEKLFF
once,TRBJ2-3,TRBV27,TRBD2,TGTGCCAGCAGTCCCCAGAAGACTAGCGGGGGGGTAGATACGCAGTATTTT,CASSPQKTSGGVDTQYF
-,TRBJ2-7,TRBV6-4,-,TGTGCCAGCAGTGAACAAATGTCTAGCTCCTACGAGCAGTACTTC,CASSEQMSSSYEQYF
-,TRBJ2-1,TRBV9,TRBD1,TGTGCCAGCAGCGTAGTGGGGACAGGGGACTACAATGAGCAGTTCTTC,CASSVVGTGDYNEQFF
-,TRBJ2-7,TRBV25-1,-,TGTGCCAGCAGGGCGGGCTACGAGCAGTACTTC,CASRAGYEQYF
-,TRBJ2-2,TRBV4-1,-,TGCGCCAGCAGCCAAGACCCCCAACGGGGTGGTCTGTACACCGGGGAGCTGTTTTTT,CASSQDPQRGGLYTGELFF
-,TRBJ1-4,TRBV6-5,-,TGTGCCAGCAGTCCCACAGGGTGGGATAGTGAAAAACTGTTTTTT,CASSPTGWDSEKLFF
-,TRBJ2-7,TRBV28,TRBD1,TGTGCCAGCAGTTTTTTTCCGGGACAGAGTACCTACGAGCAGTACTTC,CASSFFPGQSTYEQYF
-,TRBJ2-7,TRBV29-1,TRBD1,TGCAGCGTTGTCCCGGGACAGGGGGGCTACGAGCAGTACTTC,CSVVPGQGGYEQYF
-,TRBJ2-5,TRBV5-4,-,TGTGCCAGCAGCTTGGGGGGGGAACAAGAGACCCAGTACTTC,CASSLGGEQETQYF
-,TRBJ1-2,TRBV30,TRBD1,TGTGCCTTCATCACCGGGACAGGGTTGCAAACAGCTAACTATGGCTACACCTTC,CAFITGTGLQTANYGYTF
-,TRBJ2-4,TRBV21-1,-,TGTGCCAGCAGCCCCACAGGGTTGAAAAACATTCAGTACTTC,CASSPTGLKNIQYF
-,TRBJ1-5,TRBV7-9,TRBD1,TGTGCCAGCAGCTTAGGGACAGGGGCGAATCAGCCCCAGCATTTT,CASSLGTGANQPQHF
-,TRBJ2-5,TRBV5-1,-,TGCGCCAGCAGCTCACAAGAGACCCAGTACTTC,CASSSQETQYF
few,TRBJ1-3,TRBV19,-,TGTGCCAGTAGTACCCCGGACAGAAACACCATATATTTT,CASSTPDRNTIYF
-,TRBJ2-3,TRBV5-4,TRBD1,TGTGCCAGCAGCCTAAATCCGGGACAGCCCTATTGGGGCACAGATACGCAGTATTTT,CASSLNPGQPYWGTDTQYF
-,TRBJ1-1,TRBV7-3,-,TGTGCCAGCAGCCCAGGGCGGGGGTTTCAGACTGAAGCTTTCTTT,CASSPGRGFQTEAFF
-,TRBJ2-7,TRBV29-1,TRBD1,TGCAGCGTTGCCCGGGACAGGGGGCTGCGGTACTTC,CSVARDRGLRYF
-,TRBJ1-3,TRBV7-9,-,TGTGCCAGCAGCCCGGATTGGGCCAGGGGAAACACCATATATTTT,CASSPDWARGNTIYF
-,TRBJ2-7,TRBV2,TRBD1,TGTGCCAGCAGTGAAAGGTTTCAGGGGGACTACGAGCAGTACTTC,CASSERFQGDYEQYF
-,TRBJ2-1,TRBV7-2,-,TGTGCCAGCAGCTTATCCACCGTATTTGTGAGTGAGCAGTTCTTC,CASSLSTVFVSEQFF
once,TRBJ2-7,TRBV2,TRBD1,TGTGCCAGCAGTGTCCCAAGACAGGGTTCTTACGAGCAGTACTTC,CASSVPRQGSYEQYF
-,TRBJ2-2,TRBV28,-,TGTGCCAGCAGTGTAAGCCCGCAGGAAACCGGGGAGCTGTTTTTT,CASSVSPQETGELFF
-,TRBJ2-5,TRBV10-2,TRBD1,TGCGCCAGCAGGATAGGGACAGTTGGAGAGACCCAGTACTTC,CASRIGTVGETQYF
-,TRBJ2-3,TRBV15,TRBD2,TGTGCCACCAGCGGATTTTCCATGCGGGAGACCACAGATACGCAGTATTTT,CATSGFSMRETTDTQYF
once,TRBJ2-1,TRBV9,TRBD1,TGTGCCAGCAGCGCTCGACAGGGGGAGGACAATGAGCAGTTCTTC,CASSARQGEDNEQFF
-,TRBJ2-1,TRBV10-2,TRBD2,TGCGCCAGTCAAAGCGGGAGCTCCTACAATGAGCAGTTCTTC,CASQSGSSYNEQFF
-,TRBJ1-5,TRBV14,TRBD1,TGTGCCAGCAGCCCAAATACCAGAGGGGGCGCGCATCCTCAGCCCCAGCATTTT,CASSPNTRGGAHPQPQHF
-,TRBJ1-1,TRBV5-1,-,TGCGCCAGCCGGGGAACAGGGCGCACTGAAGCTTTCTTT,CASRGTGRTEAFF
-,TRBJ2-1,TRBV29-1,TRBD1,TGCAGCGTTGGACAGGGGGCATACAATGAGCAGTTCTTC,CSVGQGAYNEQFF